This T cell receptor beta chain is drawn from a study of response to subunit inactivated influenza vaccine. This clonotype was found a few times. TCRdb analysed the RT-PCR reads with MiXCR anew, one entry per CDR3 protein. The sample includes some 640,000 distinct CDR3 sequences, approximately 15% of them seen just once. The clonotype comes from a man aged 50-59 years who received an inactivated influenza vaccine. The input for sequencing was PBMCs from blood, taken 14 to 15 days before vaccination.

The CDR3 nucleotides read TGTGCCAGCAGTTATGGAACAGGGAGAGATACGCAGTATTTT. Translating gives CASSYGTGRDTQYF. This chain joins TRBV6-2 or TRBV6-3 and TRBJ2-3, with D possibly TRBD1 on 6 matching bases. Germline CDR1 and CDR2: MNHEY and SVGEGT. V lost 3 bases and J lost 5, with 12 bases in between. CDR3 length: 14 amino acids.